This T cell receptor beta chain was found in a study of control samples from healthy donors and cancer patients (dated by TCRdb to the early 2020s). The CDR3 covers 20 residues, taking in both the cysteine and the phenylalanine. Left in the record is the CDR3 DNA by itself, 60 bases read in frame from the first base. On this clone itself: Its antigen remains undetermined. Per-base quality was not reported, and no clone a single base away is much larger than it.

Libraries were made using the immunoSEQ multiplex PCR assay. TCRdb stores this immuneACCESS table with in-frame sequences only. Part of the clones is absent; in the studies checked, under half of the shortfall reflects unresolved V genes, and no reason is known for the rest. For this sample the table gives fewer than 80,000 clones, of which 90% were detected only once. 5.5% to 7% of the sample comes from the top ten. The chain employs TRBV12-1 and TRBJ2-2; the table's D call of TRBD1 was not tested on the DNA. TRBV12-1 is a known pseudogene. Input material: PBMCs. The TCR comes from a man aged 60-69 years with colorectal cancer. The DNA reads TGTGCCAGCAGCTTTGCGCGCCGGGGCGCCGGGACAGTGAACACCGGGGAGCTGTTTTTT. Its protein reads: CASSFARRGAGTVNTGELFF.